The T cell receptor beta chain described here comes from a study of blood T cell repertoires in COVID-19. Libraries were prepared by immunoSEQ multiplex PCR; TCRdb keeps only in-frame clonotypes and omits some of them. The sample yields roughly 160,000 clones, approximately 88% seen once. The source material was peripheral blood. The sequence derives from a woman aged 60-70 years who had recovered from COVID-19.

The CDR3 region has the DNA TGTGCCAGCAGCGCAACTAGCCCCCTCAATGAGCAGTTCTTC. Its translation: CASSATSPLNEQFF. V is TRBV14 and J is TRBJ2-1; tentatively, D is TRBD2 (6 bases). The germline V gene has CDR1 SGHDN and CDR2 FVKESK. The CDR3 loop spans 14 amino acids. V gave up 5 bases and J gave up 6 bases, with 14 bases separating them. Together with reference TRBV14 and TRBJ2-1, the CDR3 gives the full variable domain: EAGVTQFPSHSVIEKGQTVTLRCDPISGHDNLYWYRRVMGKEIKFLLHFVKESKQDESGMPNNRFLAERTGGTYSTLKVQPAELEDSGVYFCASSATSPLNEQFFGPGTRLTVL.